The entry that follows covers one TCR beta chain sequence. Its specificity is unknown. The data were obtained in a study of CD8 T cells in Susac syndrome. Findings of the study overall: By the study's own acknowledgment, its TCR sequencing and HLA analysis included relatively few individuals.

Stable or active relapsing-remitting multiple sclerosis, untreated and meeting revised McDonald criteria, defined the controls. Negative isolation was applied to CD8+ and CD4+ T cells, and FACS enrichment was applied to TEMRA cells. Reverse transcription of about 0.5 to 1 ug RNA was performed with random hexamers. The TCR beta CDR3 was amplified by immunoSEQ multiplex PCR across 54 Vbeta, 13 Jbeta. TCRdb processed the immunoSEQ multiplex PCR reads anew with MiXCR; each CDR3 protein has one entry. The table includes approximately 230,000 distinct CDR3 sequences, about 93% detected once. Specimen: CD4+ T cells from PBMCs. The TCR comes from a human donor with multiple sclerosis.

The DNA for the CDR3 is TGTGCCACCAGCAGGCCTCCGGGACAGGGCTCAACTAGCGGGAGCACAGATACGCAGTATTTT. Translation gives CATSRPPGQGSTSGSTDTQYF. The chain links TRBV15 to TRBJ2-3; the D call may be TRBD1 or TRBD2 (9 bases each). The CDR3 runs to 21 residues. The germline gives CDR1 LNHNV, CDR2 YYDKDF (reference sequence). V was pared by 3 bases and J by 0 bases, with 28 bases between.